One T cell receptor beta chain is described in this entry. The antigen remains undetermined. The data were taken from a study of blood T cells in healthy people across ages. With a J-beta primer mix and a sample-barcoded 5' primer, a second PCR ran about 7 to 12 cycles. TCRdb reprocessed the 5' RACE reads with MiXCR, giving one entry per CDR3 protein. This table holds some 670,000 distinct CDR3 sequences, approximately 52% found once. Overall study results and limits: Higher naive T cell percentage went strongly together with higher TCR beta diversity. Age showed a roughly linear inverse relationship with TCR beta diversity per million T cells.

Sample donors were healthy Caucasian individuals that came from Russia, aged 6 to 90. No fewer than 6 million PBMCs went into each sample. The CDR3 is 15 residues long. Looked up from germline, CDR1 is MDHEN and CDR2 is SYDVKM. V was pared by 4 bases and J by 5 bases, with 16 bases between. The J gene is TRBJ2-3, the V gene TRBV28, with D tentatively TRBD2 (5 bases). Sequencing input: blood. This TCR came from a woman of 80 years or more in good health. CDR3: CASSSVKRVRDTQYF. CDR3 coding DNA: TGTGCCAGCAGTTCCGTTAAGAGGGTTAGAGATACGCAGTATTTT.